This entry lists 8 T cell receptor beta chains sequenced from one sample in a study of cytomegalovirus exposure and HLA in healthy donors (dated by TCRdb to 2016 to 2017). Library preparation was by the immunoSEQ multiplex PCR assay. For the multiplex PCR, a mixture combining 60 forward primers for TCR Vbeta segments and 13 reverse primers for TCR Jbeta segments was used. As stored in TCRdb, this immuneACCESS dataset retains in-frame rearrangements with V and J assigned. A fraction of the clones does not appear; measured against another copy, unresolved V genes explain less than half of the discrepancy, and the remainder lacks a known reason. The sample records about 190,000 clones, approximately 78% of which are singletons. The ten largest clones add up to roughly 0.73% of the sample. The sample comprised PBMCs. Receptors were obtained from a young woman in good health and CMV-seronegative.

The chain couples TRBV29-1 to TRBJ2-5, with 7 bases that match TRBD2. The CDR3 totals 14 residues. Germline values: CDR1 SQVTM, CDR2 ANQGSEA. With V trimmed by 4 bases and J by 5 bases, 10 bases remained unmatched. The chain's CDR3 is CSVVPSGPVETQYF. The CDR3 nucleotides are TGCAGCGTTGTGCCTAGCGGCCCTGTGGAGACCCAGTACTTC.

The sample holds a few counts of this clone. This rearrangement joins TRBV7-6 to TRBJ2-7; 7 positions match TRBD1. The germline V gene has CDR1 SGHVS and CDR2 FNYEAQ. This CDR3 has 16 amino acids. The ends lost 4 bases at V and 0 bases at J; junction bases unmatched: 9. The CDR3 sequence: CASSSHRGRSSYEQYF. The CDR3 DNA reads as TGTGCCAGCAGCTCCCACAGGGGCCGGAGCTCCTACGAGCAGTACTTC.

This clone was observed a few times. The rearrangement joins TRBV27 to TRBJ1-6; D possibly corresponds to TRBD1 (6 bases). CDR1 and CDR2 (germline): MNHEY, SMNVEV (reference sequence). The CDR3 consists of 15 residues. V lost 2 bases and J 10 bases, leaving 15 bases between the germline ends. CDR3 bases: TGTGCCAGCAGTTTAATCGCGGGGGGGCACTCACCCCTCCACTTT. Translating it yields CASSLIAGGHSPLHF.

This chain links TRBV7-3 with TRBJ2-3; 7 bases are shared with TRBD1. V trimming: 0 bases; J trimming: 0 bases; junction bases outside the gene matches: 3. CDR3 size: 16 residues. Looked up from germline, CDR1 is SGHTA and CDR2 is FQGTGA. The CDR3 DNA reads as TGTGCCAGCAGCTTAACAAGGGGGCGTAGCACAGATACGCAGTATTTT. Amino acid sequence: CASSLTRGRSTDTQYF.

CDR3 DNA: TGTGCCATCGGAGGAAGCACAGATACGCAGTATTTT. As protein: CAIGGSTDTQYF. This chain uses TRBV10-3 with TRBJ2-3, with a weak D call TRBD2 (5 bases). V was pared by 8 bases and J by 0 bases, with 6 bases between. The germline CDR1 and CDR2 sequences are ENHRY and SYGVKD. CDR3 size: 12 residues.

This chain uses TRBV11-2 with TRBJ1-1; D gene unclear. Per the germline V gene, CDR1 is SGHAT and CDR2 is FQNNGV. The CDR3 runs to 15 residues. Trimming pared 6 bases from V and 0 bases from J, leaving 14 bases between. The CDR3 region has the DNA TGTGCCAGCAGGGGAGAATTTTCCATGAACACTGAAGCTTTCTTT. This sequence encodes CASRGEFSMNTEAFF.

The rearrangement uses TRBV28 and TRBJ1-2, with 9 bases lining up with TRBD1. Germline values: CDR1 MDHEN, CDR2 SYDVKM. V lost 6 bases, J lost 3 bases, and 5 bases stayed unmatched. The length of the CDR3 is 14 residues. CDR3 protein: CASSPGQGYYGYTF. The CDR3, as DNA: TGTGCCAGCAGCCCGGGACAGGGTTACTATGGCTACACCTTC.

As concerns this clone: Additional DNA sequences in this sample encode the identical CDR3. The chain has TRBV5-1 and TRBJ2-7; maybe TRBD1 (6 bases). Germline V gene data show CDR1 as SGHRS and CDR2 as YFSETQ. Trimming stripped 7 bases from V and 3 bases from J, with 11 bases between. The CDR3 length is 12 residues. CDR3 in amino acids: CASGTGYYEQYF. The CDR3 bases are TGCGCCAGCGGCACAGGGTACTACGAGCAGTACTTC.